This TCR beta chain was sequenced during a study of OX40 agonist ivuxolimab in advanced cancers. Study in general: Patients with hepatocellular carcinoma, melanoma, renal cell or head and neck cancer made up the dose-escalation patients.

The repertoire was sequenced with immunoSEQ multiplex PCR; TCRdb's copy has only in-frame clones and lacks some. The sample consists of 67,000 or so clones, around 89% of them appearing once. CDR3 length equals 15 residues. Looked up from germline, CDR1 is SGHNT and CDR2 is YENEEA. The trim removed 6 bases at V and 0 bases at J, leaving 5 bases unmatched. Concerning this clone itself: Its antigen remains unidentified.

Study findings and constraints: Partial responders receiving 0.1-3.0 mg/kg showed among the lowest clonal expansion.

The chain is built from TRBV11-3 and TRBJ1-5; 7 bases align to TRBD1. Specimen: CD4+ or CD8+ T cells sorted from blood, collected in a trial of the OX40 agonist ivuxolimab. The source of this sequence is an adult with an advanced solid tumor such as melanoma, head and neck, liver or kidney cancer. The CDR3 reads CASRGTVNSNQPQHF. The CDR3 DNA follows: TGTGCCAGCAGGGGGACAGTTAATAGCAATCAGCCCCAGCATTTT. Looking up the rest from reference TRBV11-3 and TRBJ1-5 gives the full variable domain: EAGVVQSPRYKIIEKKQPVAFWCNPISGHNTLYWYLQNLGQGPELLIRYENEEAVDDSQLPKDRFSAERLKGVDSTLKIQPAELGDSAVYLCASRGTVNSNQPQHFGDGTRLSIL.